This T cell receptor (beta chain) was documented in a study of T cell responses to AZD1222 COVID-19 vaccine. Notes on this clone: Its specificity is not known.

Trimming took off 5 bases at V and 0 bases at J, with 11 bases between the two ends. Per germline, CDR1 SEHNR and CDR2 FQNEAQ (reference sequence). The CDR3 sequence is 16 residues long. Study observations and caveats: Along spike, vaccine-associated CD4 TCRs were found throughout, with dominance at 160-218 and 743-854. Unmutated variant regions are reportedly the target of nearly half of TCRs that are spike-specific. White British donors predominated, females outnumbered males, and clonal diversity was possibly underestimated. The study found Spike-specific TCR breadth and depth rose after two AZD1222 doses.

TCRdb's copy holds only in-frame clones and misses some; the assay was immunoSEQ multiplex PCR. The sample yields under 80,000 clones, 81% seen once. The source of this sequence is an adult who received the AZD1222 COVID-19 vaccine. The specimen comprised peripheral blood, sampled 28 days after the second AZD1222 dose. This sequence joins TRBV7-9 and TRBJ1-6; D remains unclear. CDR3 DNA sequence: TGTGCCAGCAGCGGAACAGTGAGCTCCTATAATTCACCCCTCCACTTT. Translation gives CASSGTVSSYNSPLHF.